Below, 23 T cell receptor beta chains from the same sample are listed, as sequenced in a study of blood T cells in healthy people across ages. Together with a sample-barcoded 5' primer, a J-beta primer mix was included in a second PCR lasting roughly 6 to 12 cycles. From the 5' RACE reads, TCRdb called clonotypes with MiXCR, one entry per CDR3 protein. The data show fewer than 700,000 distinct CDR3 sequences, with less than 60% seen just once and just under 25% held by the top ten. The sample comprised blood. The receptors were sampled from an elderly man in good health.

The chain combines TRBV20-1 with TRBJ2-5, with TRBD2 identical over 7 bases. CDR3 length: 15 amino acids. Germline CDR1 and CDR2: DFQATT and SNEGSKA (reference sequence). After removal of 3 bases from V and 1 base from J, the junction contained 8 bases not matched to a gene. The CDR3 DNA reads as TGCAGTGCTAGGAGGCCCGGGGGGTCCCAAGAGACCCAGTACTTC. It specifies CSARRPGGSQETQYF.

In nucleotides, the CDR3 is TGTGCCAGCAGCTTATGGGGGGGAGGGAGCGCCTATGGCTACACCTTC. The encoded protein is CASSLWGGGSAYGYTF. The chain combines TRBV7-2 with TRBJ1-2, with D possibly TRBD1 on 5 matching bases. CDR1 SGHTA and CDR2 FQGNSA come from the germline V gene. The CDR3 has 16 amino acids. Trimming left V 2 bases short and J 4 bases short, with 17 bases between.

The rearrangement joins TRBV20-1 to TRBJ2-4; D unresolved. The germline V gene has CDR1 DFQATT and CDR2 SNEGSKA (reference sequence). CDR3 size: 10 residues. This CDR3 reads CSPEKNIQYF. The DNA of the CDR3 is TGCAGCCCGGAGAAAAACATTCAGTACTTC.

This chain uses TRBV6-5 with TRBJ2-3, with TRBD2 matching 10 bases. Germline V CDR1 and CDR2: MNHEY, SVGAGI. The CDR3 covers 18 residues. The V segment lost 3 bases and the J segment 0 bases; nucleotides outside the gene matches: 9. CDR3 nucleotides: TGTGCCAGCAGTTATTCTAGCGGGGGACGAACTAGCACAGATACGCAGTATTTT. Translating gives CASSYSSGGRTSTDTQYF.

Of note for this clonotype: With a much larger clone just one base away, this may be a read error. This sequence joins TRBV6-5 and TRBJ2-1; maybe TRBD2 (5 bases). Trimming removed 0 bases from V and 13 bases from J, with 19 bases in between. Germline V lookup: CDR1 MNHEY, CDR2 SVGAGI. The CDR3 consists of 15 residues. The CDR3 is CASSYSSGIAETQFF. The DNA for the CDR3 is TGTGCCAGCAGTTACTCGTCCGGGATAGCAGAGACCCAGTTCTTC.

The chain couples TRBV10-3 to TRBJ2-7, with 9 nucleotides matching TRBD1. Matching the DNA end better, TRBJ2-5 makes the J call doubtful. This CDR3 is built from 12 residues. The germline gives CDR1 ENHRY, CDR2 SYGVKD. As DNA, the CDR3 is TGTGCCATCAGGGACAGGGGCGAGACCCAGTACTTC. This encodes CAIRDRGETQYF.

Only a few counts were recorded for this clonotype. The chain couples TRBV6-5 to TRBJ1-5; TRBD1 might be the D (6 bases). CDR1 is MNHEY and CDR2 is SVGAGI in the germline V gene. V dropped 0 bases and J dropped 5 bases, with 17 bases sitting between them. The CDR3 is 17 amino acids. Here the CDR3 reads CASSYSNPGVADQPQHF. As DNA, the CDR3 is TGTGCCAGCAGTTACTCGAACCCAGGGGTAGCAGATCAGCCCCAGCATTTT.

This clonotype was counted a single time. CDR3 DNA: TGCGCCAGCAGGGGATGGACTAGCAGCCAAGAGACCCAGTACTTC. It yields the protein CASRGWTSSQETQYF. V is TRBV5-1 and J is TRBJ2-5; 8 nucleotides line up with TRBD2. The length of the CDR3 is 15 residues. Germline V lookup: CDR1 SGHRS, CDR2 YFSETQ. J gave up 1 base and V 5 bases, and 7 bases lay outside the gene matches.

Only a few counts were recorded for this clonotype. The genes are TRBV20-1 and TRBJ2-1; D may be TRBD2 (7 bases). CDR1 and CDR2 from the germline V gene are DFQATT and SNEGSKA (reference sequence). Between the trimmed V and J ends, which lost 5 bases and 9 bases, there was a span of 20 bases. There are 14 residues in the CDR3. CDR3 bases: TGCAGTGCTGGGAGGGGGGGCCAAAGCGCTGAGCAGTTCTTC. Protein: CSAGRGGQSAEQFF.

CDR3 region: CASRKETGVSNQPQHF. The CDR3 DNA reads TGTGCCAGCAGGAAAGAGACAGGGGTTAGCAATCAGCCCCAGCATTTT. The gene calls are TRBV12-3 or TRBV12-4 and TRBJ1-5; TRBD1 matches at 8 bases. This CDR3 has 16 amino acids. Unmatched junction bases numbered 7, after V lost 6 bases and J lost 0 bases.

The chain joins TRBV24-1 to TRBJ2-7, with 9 bases fitting TRBD1. CDR1 and CDR2 (germline): KGHDR, SFDVKD. This CDR3 spans 13 amino acids. With V trimmed by 10 bases and J by 6 bases, 9 bases remained unmatched. Here the CDR3 DNA reads TGTGCCACAAGGACAGGGGTAATGAGCGAGCAGTACTTC. It translates to CATRTGVMSEQYF.

V usage is TRBV7-3 and J usage is TRBJ2-3; 8 positions match TRBD2. Per the germline V gene, CDR1 is SGHTA and CDR2 is FQGTGA. The V and J ends lost 4 bases and 4 bases, in that order; junction bases with no gene match: 7. The CDR3 covers 15 residues. The CDR3 region has the DNA TGTGCCAGCAGCTCAAGACTAGCGAAGGCAGATACGCAGTATTTT. Protein product: CASSSRLAKADTQYF.

V and J are TRBV7-3 and TRBJ2-3; possible D gene TRBD2, 5 bases. The germline gives CDR1 SGHTA, CDR2 FQGTGA. V lost 5 bases, J lost 2 bases, and 14 bases lay in between. This CDR3 comprises 15 residues. The chain's CDR3 is CASSPRGITTDTQYF. CDR3 nucleotide sequence: TGTGCCAGCAGCCCCAGAGGGATTACCACAGATACGCAGTATTTT.

About this clonotype: A read error may be the cause here, since a much bigger clone is one base away. The chain employs TRBV6-5 and TRBJ1-4; possibly TRBD1 for D (6 bases). CDR3 length equals 15 residues. Germline CDR1 reads MNHEY; CDR2 reads SVGAGI. This chain's CDR3 is CASNQGGAANGKLFF. Here the CDR3 DNA reads TGTGCCAGCAACCAAGGGGGGGCTGCTAATGGAAAACTGTTTTTT.

This chain joins TRBV27 and TRBJ1-5; TRBD1 might be the D (6 bases). The CDR3 covers 13 residues. The germline gives CDR1 MNHEY, CDR2 SMNVEV (reference sequence). Trimming removed 5 bases from V and 6 bases from J, with 11 bases in between. CDR3 in amino acids: CASSPGQIQPQHF. As DNA, the CDR3 is TGTGCCAGCAGTCCGGGACAAATTCAGCCCCAGCATTTT.

This clonotype was observed a few times. This chain connects TRBV21-1 to TRBJ2-7. TRBV21-1 is deemed a pseudogene. This CDR3 is built from 15 residues. For the CDR3, the DNA is TGTGCCAGCGGGGAACGTGGTGTTGGGACCTACGAGCAGTACTTC. Residues: CASGERGVGTYEQYF.

The chain links TRBV27 to TRBJ2-1; D is unclear. The DNA end is more similar to TRBJ2-7, so the J call may be wrong. The CDR3 totals 12 residues. Germline V gene data show CDR1 as MNHEY and CDR2 as SMNVEV (reference sequence). This chain's CDR3 is CASTTAYNEQYF. The CDR3 nucleotides read TGTGCCAGCACCACCGCCTACAATGAGCAGTACTTC.

This clonotype appeared a few times. The genes are TRBV20-1 and TRBJ2-3; 11 positions agree with TRBD2. Germline V gene data show CDR1 as DFQATT and CDR2 as SNEGSKA (reference sequence). V lost 2 bases and J lost 2; bases outside the gene matches: 15. The CDR3 has 19 residues. The CDR3, as DNA: TGCAGTGCTAGACTCCCACCCTCTAGCGGGGGGCCCTACACAGATACGCAGTATTTT. This encodes CSARLPPSSGGPYTDTQYF.

The genes are TRBV7-2 and TRBJ2-1; a possible D gene is TRBD2 (5 bases). V lost 7 bases and J lost 0, with 13 bases in between. Germline CDR1 is SGHTA and CDR2 is FQGNSA. This CDR3 has 15 amino acids. The CDR3 sequence is CASIRTTSSYNEQFF. The CDR3 nucleotides are TGTGCCAGCATCCGGACCACTAGCTCCTACAATGAGCAGTTCTTC.

This clonotype was observed once. A clone one base away is much larger, so this may be a read error. The chain carries TRBV6-5 and TRBJ1-6, with D perhaps TRBD1 (5 bases). Germline V gives CDR1 MNHEY, CDR2 SVGAGI. V lost 3 bases, J lost 18 bases, and 24 bases lay in between. The CDR3 totals 15 residues. CDR3 loop: CASSYPGTPWITPHF. The DNA for the CDR3 is TGTGCCAGCAGTTATCCCGGGACCCCCTGGATAACCCCCCACTTT.

This clonotype was counted only a few times. The chain has TRBV20-1 and TRBJ2-3, with D tentatively TRBD1 (6 bases). The ends were cut back, 6 bases at V and 2 bases at J, with 24 bases in the middle. CDR3 length: 17 residues. Germline V lookup: CDR1 DFQATT, CDR2 SNEGSKA (reference sequence). The CDR3 is CSAETPSRGISTDTQYF. The CDR3 DNA is TGCAGTGCCGAGACCCCCTCTAGGGGGATTTCCACAGATACGCAGTATTTT.

This clonotype was detected ten times or more. The chain employs TRBV6-5 and TRBJ2-3; D gene unclear. The CDR3 has 15 amino acids. The germline V gene encodes CDR1 MNHEY and CDR2 SVGAGI. Trimming removed 2 bases at V and 0 bases at J, with 9 bases between. CDR3 in amino acids: CASSYRGRSTDTQYF. CDR3 coding DNA: TGTGCCAGCAGTTACCGCGGCCGGAGCACAGATACGCAGTATTTT.

V usage is TRBV29-1 and J usage is TRBJ2-2; D ambiguous. With 6 bases removed from V and 3 bases from J, the gap between germline ends came to 8 bases. The germline CDR1 and CDR2 sequences are SQVTM and ANQGSEA. This CDR3 is built from 12 residues. CDR3 nucleotides: TGCAGCGTCGAAAAGGACACCGGGGAGCTGTTTTTT. Amino acids: CSVEKDTGELFF.